This TCR beta chain was captured in a study of T cells after posttransplantation cyclophosphamide. Broader study findings: Tissue-infiltrating T cells from skin or gut overlapped little with blood T cells.

The germline V and J ends were trimmed by 4 bases and 1 base, with 5 bases remaining between them. Germline V gene lookup returns CDR1 ENHRY and CDR2 SYGVKD. The CDR3 is 13 residues long. Remarks on this clone: Its specificity is unknown.

TCRdb's copy holds only in-frame clones and misses some; the assay was immunoSEQ multiplex PCR. The table lists roughly 30,000 clones, about 90% of them singletons. This receptor was taken from a middle-aged woman with a blood cancer, CMV-positive, and with a related stem cell donor. Source material: PBMCs. This chain uses TRBV10-3 with TRBJ1-5; D remains ambiguous. The CDR3: CAISVGSNQPQHF. As DNA, the CDR3 is TGTGCCATCAGTGTGGGCAGCAATCAGCCCCAGCATTTT.